This TCR beta chain was sequenced in a study of T cells in localized non-small cell lung cancer. Trimming shortened V by 2 bases and J by 4 bases, and 5 bases separated the two germline ends. Germline-derived CDR1 and CDR2 are SGHTA and FQGTGA. This CDR3 is built from 13 residues. The table lists this clone with a count of one. As yet, its antigen is unknown. Produced via immunoSEQ multiplex PCR; TCRdb's table is partial and in-frame only. The top ten clones hold roughly 4.8% of a sample with roughly 61,000 clones, approximately 80% of them seen once. Regarding the study as a whole: The study detected a median roughly 61 of the top 100 tumor clones in adjacent lung. Of the tissues analyzed, uninvolved adjacent lung showed maximal T cell clonality, greater than tumor. Heterogeneity remains possible because sequencing was limited to only one tumor region.

The clonotype comes from a man aged 40 to 69 with stage II lung adenocarcinoma. The chain links TRBV7-3 to TRBJ2-2; D is unclear. Material: PBMCs, obtained before any cancer treatment. The CDR3 DNA is TGTGCCAGCAGCTTAGTAAGCACCGGGGAGCTGTTTTTT. Translated: CASSLVSTGELFF.